Each of the 21 T cell receptor beta chains below was sequenced from the same sample in a study of T cells in Graves' hyperthyroidism and ophthalmopathy. Using RNA transcripts as the source, TCR beta CDR3 regions were amplified. A first-round RT-PCR of the TCR CDR3 used the HTBI primer set. TCRdb passed the multiplex PCR reads through MiXCR, listing each CDR3 protein once. The sample carries 500,000 to 650,000 distinct CDR3 sequences, 20% recorded once. The source material was blood. The receptors were gathered from a man in his forties with Graves' ophthalmopathy.

This clonotype was counted at least ten times. V and J are TRBV6-7 and TRBJ2-7; a weak D match, TRBD1 (5 bases). TRBV6-7 is marked as an open reading frame, function uncertain. Trimming pared 6 bases from V and 2 bases from J, leaving 17 bases between. The CDR3 totals 15 residues. As DNA, the CDR3 is TGTGCCAGCAGCTATGGGGCATTGTCGACCTACGAGCAGTACTTC. It codes for CASSYGALSTYEQYF.

V usage is TRBV29-1 and J usage is TRBJ2-4; TRBD2 matches at 14 bases. The CDR3 loop spans 15 amino acids. V was pared by 6 bases and J by 7 bases, with 8 bases of the junction left unmatched. From germline, CDR1 is SQVTM and CDR2 ANQGSEA. The CDR3 sequence: CSVTPGTSGSNIQYF. The CDR3 DNA reads TGCAGCGTGACCCCCGGGACTAGCGGGAGTAACATTCAGTACTTC.

This clonotype was found many times. The chain couples TRBV7-9 to TRBJ2-1, with a possible D match to TRBD2 (5 bases). Germline V gene sequence: CDR1 SEHNR, CDR2 FQNEAQ (reference sequence). Between the trimmed V and J ends, which lost 3 bases and 8 bases, there was a span of 17 bases. The CDR3 consists of 15 residues. CDR3 coding DNA: TGTGCCAGCAGCTTTCTGGGGAGACAAGGCCATGAGCAGTTCTTC. It encodes CASSFLGRQGHEQFF.

This chain links TRBV6-1 with TRBJ2-1; tentatively, D is TRBD2 (6 bases). CDR1 is MNHNS and CDR2 is SASEGT in the germline V gene. The CDR3 has 15 residues. V dropped 6 bases and J dropped 5 bases, with 17 bases sitting between them. The CDR3 loop is CASSPLGGADNEQFF. CDR3 DNA sequence: TGTGCCAGCAGCCCCCTCGGAGGGGCGGACAATGAGCAGTTCTTC.

This clonotype appeared many times. V usage is TRBV5-1 and J usage is TRBJ1-2; possible D gene TRBD1, 5 bases. Germline V CDR1 and CDR2: SGHRS, YFSETQ. This CDR3 has 12 amino acids. Deletions cut 5 bases from V and 7 bases from J, with 12 bases between. This CDR3 reads CASRGEFGGYTF. The CDR3 bases are TGCGCCAGCAGGGGGGAATTTGGTGGCTACACCTTC.

In this sample, this clonotype turned up many times. This chain joins TRBV7-3 and TRBJ2-1; 9 nucleotides match TRBD2. This CDR3 is built from 16 residues. J was trimmed by 7 bases and V by 1 base; bases with no gene match: 8. The V gene's germline CDR1 is SGHTA and CDR2 FQGTGA. CDR3 amino acids: CASSLNPAGGGNEQFF. The CDR3, as DNA: TGTGCCAGCAGCTTAAATCCCGCGGGAGGGGGAAATGAGCAGTTCTTC.

This clonotype was picked up many times. The gene calls are TRBV7-2 and TRBJ1-5, with a weak D call TRBD1 (5 bases). There are 14 residues in the CDR3. V was pared by 3 bases and J by 4 bases, with 10 bases between. Germline V gene data show CDR1 as SGHTA and CDR2 as FQGNSA. The CDR3 is CASSLGQENQPQHF. As DNA, the CDR3 is TGTGCCAGCAGCTTGGGGCAGGAGAATCAGCCCCAGCATTTT.

This rearrangement joins TRBV19 to TRBJ2-5, with 12 bases matching TRBD2. The length of the CDR3 is 16 residues. Trimming took 8 bases from V and 0 from J; bases not matched to a gene: 7. CDR1 and CDR2 from the germline V gene are LNHDA and SQIVND (reference sequence). The CDR3: CASSELAGGNQETQYF. CDR3 sequence (DNA): TGTGCCAGTTCGGAACTAGCGGGAGGAAACCAAGAGACCCAGTACTTC. The variable domain in full, completed from reference TRBV19 and TRBJ2-5, reads DGGITQSPKYLFRKEGQNVTLSCEQNLNHDAMYWYRQDPGQGLRLIYYSQIVNDFQKGDIAEGYSVSREKKESFPLTVTSAQKNPTAFYLCASSELAGGNQETQYFGPGTRLLVL.

The chain uses TRBV20-1 and TRBJ1-5, with D maybe TRBD1 (6 bases). The V end was cut by 6 bases, the J end by 6 bases, with 15 bases between. There are 13 residues in the CDR3. Germline assignment: CDR1 DFQATT and CDR2 SNEGSKA (reference sequence). CDR3 coding DNA: TGCAGTGCCCACAGGGATGGGGTTCAGCCCCAGCATTTT. Protein product: CSAHRDGVQPQHF.

This clonotype was counted ten times or more. This chain joins TRBV7-8 and TRBJ2-7; the match to TRBD2 covers 8 bases. The ends lost 5 bases at V and 5 bases at J; junction bases unmatched: 8. There are 14 residues in the CDR3. Germline values: CDR1 SGHVS, CDR2 FQNEAQ. The CDR3 DNA is TGTGCCAGCAGCCGCGAGCGGGGGCCCCACGAGCAGTACTTC. Its protein product is CASSRERGPHEQYF.

This clonotype came up a few times. The rearrangement joins TRBV5-6 to TRBJ1-5, with D possibly matching TRBD1 (5 bases). The CDR3 consists of 14 residues. With 6 bases removed from V and 5 bases from J, the gap between germline ends came to 15 bases. Germline V gene sequence: CDR1 SGHDT, CDR2 YYEEEE. The CDR3 reads CASTPGGGDQPQHF. The CDR3 nucleotides are TGTGCCAGCACCCCGGGCGGAGGGGATCAGCCCCAGCATTTT.

This clonotype has ten or more counts. V and J are TRBV12-3 or TRBV12-4 and TRBJ2-1; 13 bases fit TRBD2. This CDR3 spans 18 amino acids. J gave up 7 bases and V 5 bases, and 14 bases lay outside the gene matches. The CDR3 DNA follows: TGTGCCAGCAGTCTCCACGGACTAGCGGGGGCCCGATCGAATGAGCAGTTCTTC. Protein: CASSLHGLAGARSNEQFF.

CDR3 nucleotide sequence: TGTGCCAGTAGTCTCGAAGGGGGCATTGGGGCTTTCTTT. Encoded protein: CASSLEGGIGAFF. J is TRBJ1-1 and V is TRBV19; 7 bases are a match to TRBD1. This CDR3 is 13 amino acids long. J was trimmed by 11 bases and V by 5 bases; bases with no gene match: 11. Looked up from germline, CDR1 is LNHDA and CDR2 is SQIVND (reference sequence).

The rearrangement joins TRBV6-1 to TRBJ2-1; D perhaps matches TRBD2 (6 bases). Germline CDR1 is MNHNS and CDR2 is SASEGT. The CDR3 extends over 13 amino acids. The V gene lost 7 bases and the J gene lost 3 bases, with 10 bases spanning the gap. CDR3 coding DNA: TGTGCCAGCACTCTTAGCGGCTACAATGAGCAGTTCTTC. It yields the protein CASTLSGYNEQFF.

This clonotype was seen a handful of times. The CDR3 loop is CASTGEGANVLTF. The DNA for the CDR3 is TGTGCCAGCACGGGGGAAGGAGCCAACGTCCTGACTTTC. This sequence joins TRBV28 and TRBJ2-6; D is perhaps TRBD2 (6 bases). This CDR3 region has 13 residues. In germline, CDR1 is MDHEN, CDR2 SYDVKM. V dropped 7 bases and J dropped 7 bases, with 11 bases sitting between them.

The gene calls are TRBV5-1 and TRBJ2-3, with D unresolved. Germline assignment: CDR1 SGHRS and CDR2 YFSETQ. This CDR3 region has 15 residues. V gave up 4 bases and J gave up 1 base, with 13 bases separating them. The CDR3 protein is CASSPGWARTDTQYF. CDR3 sequence (DNA): TGCGCCAGCAGCCCCGGGTGGGCTCGCACAGATACGCAGTATTTT.

This chain connects TRBV27 to TRBJ1-2; D gene uncertain. Looked up from germline, CDR1 is MNHEY and CDR2 is SMNVEV (reference sequence). V was trimmed by 3 bases and J by 4 bases, leaving 15 bases between them. The CDR3 has 15 amino acids. CDR3 sequence: CASSFSKGRTYGYTF. The CDR3 nucleotides are TGTGCCAGCAGTTTCTCAAAAGGGCGGACCTATGGCTACACCTTC.

This clonotype has a handful of counts. V gene TRBV18 combines with J gene TRBJ2-5, with unresolved D. V lost 1 base, J lost 3 bases, and 12 bases lay in between. Germline assignment: CDR1 KGHSH and CDR2 LQKENI. The CDR3 totals 15 residues. The CDR3 DNA reads TGTGCCAGCTCACCACGTGTGCCAGGAGAAGAGACCCAGTACTTC. Residues: CASSPRVPGEETQYF.

The chain employs TRBV30 and TRBJ1-4; no reliable D call. Trimming stripped 7 bases from V and 3 bases from J, with 15 bases between. The germline V gene encodes CDR1 GTSNPN and CDR2 SVGIG (reference sequence). This CDR3 has 14 amino acids. The CDR3, as DNA: TGTGCCTCCCTCGGGTGGAGCCCTAATGAAAAACTGTTTTTT. Its translation: CASLGWSPNEKLFF.

This chain links TRBV7-9 with TRBJ2-5; 8 bases align to TRBD1. This CDR3 contains 16 residues. Germline values: CDR1 SEHNR, CDR2 FQNEAQ (reference sequence). J was trimmed by 4 bases and V by 4 bases; bases with no gene match: 11. This CDR3 reads CASSSLPGQEGETQYF. The CDR3 bases are TGTGCCAGCAGCTCCCTTCCGGGACAGGAGGGAGAGACCCAGTACTTC. The entire variable domain, with the rest obtained from reference TRBV7-9 and TRBJ2-5, is as follows: DTGVSQNPRHKITKRGQNVTFRCDPISEHNRLYWYRQTLGQGPEFLTYFQNEAQLEKSRLLSDRFSAERPKGSFSTLEIQRTEQGDSAMYLCASSSLPGQEGETQYFGPGTRLLVL.

The V and J genes are TRBV12-3 or TRBV12-4 and TRBJ1-4; 7 nucleotides match TRBD1. The trim removed 8 bases at V and 9 bases at J, leaving 12 bases unmatched. This CDR3 region has 14 residues. The CDR3 spells CASAKTGMIQKLFF. The DNA for the CDR3 is TGTGCCAGCGCTAAGACAGGGATGATTCAAAAACTGTTTTTT.